The 12 T cell receptor beta chains presented below share a single source sample, sequenced in a study of beta chain features in type 1 diabetes. The investigators reverse transcribed all of the isolated RNA, so they sequenced expressed TCRB transcripts. The repertoire was sequenced with immunoSEQ multiplex PCR; TCRdb's copy has only in-frame clones and lacks some. In the table there are under 300,000 clones, 27% of which are singletons. Sequencing was performed on central memory CD4+ T cells from blood. These TCRs come from a man younger than 45 in good health.

This clone appeared many times. This chain links TRBV12-2 with TRBJ2-4; the table's TRBD2 call for D was not verified on the DNA. TRBV12-2 is classified as a pseudogene. The CDR3 has 19 residues. DNA of the CDR3: TGTGCAAGTCGCCCCAAGCGGGGGGGCAATCCTATAGCCAAAAACATTCAGTACTTC. The encoded protein is CASRPKRGGNPIAKNIQYF.

There are a few counts of this clone. The V gene is TRBV2, the J gene TRBJ2-1, with unresolved D. The germline V and J ends were trimmed by 1 base and 6 bases, with 4 bases remaining between them. Germline lookup yields CDR1 SNHLY and CDR2 FYNNEI. The CDR3 covers 12 residues. The CDR3 loop reads CASSEGINEQFF. The CDR3, as DNA: TGTGCCAGCAGTGAAGGGATCAATGAGCAGTTCTTC.

This clone turned up a few times. The rearrangement joins TRBV18 to TRBJ2-3, with 7 nucleotides matching TRBD1. After removal of 0 bases from V and 0 bases from J, the junction contained 6 bases not matched to a gene. Per the germline V gene, CDR1 is KGHSH and CDR2 is LQKENI. This CDR3 spans 17 amino acids. Here the CDR3 DNA reads TGTGCCAGCTCACCACCGCGAGGGGGCCGAAGCACAGATACGCAGTATTTT. It translates to CASSPPRGGRSTDTQYF. Full variable domain (outside the CDR3, taken from reference TRBV18 and TRBJ2-3): NAGVMQNPRHLVRRRGQEARLRCSPMKGHSHVYWYRQLPEEGLKFMVYLQKENIIDESGMPKERFSAEFPKEGPSILRIQQVVRGDSAAYFCASSPPRGGRSTDTQYFGPGTRLTVL.

V gene TRBV9 combines with J gene TRBJ1-2, with 7 bases that match TRBD1. CDR3 size: 13 residues. The J segment lost 1 base and the V segment lost 3 bases, leaving 0 bases of the junction unmatched. Germline loops: CDR1 SGDLS, CDR2 YYNGEE. This chain's CDR3 is CASSAGGNYGYTF. CDR3 bases: TGTGCCAGCAGCGCAGGGGGTAACTATGGCTACACCTTC.

This clone has only a few counts. It differs at one base from a far larger clone, so likely a read error. CDR3 bases: TGCAGCGTTAACCGACAGCCTAGCACAGATTCGCAGTATTTT. This encodes CSVNRQPSTDSQYF. The chain uses TRBV29-1 and TRBJ2-3; D may match TRBD1 or TRBD2 (5 bases each). CDR3 length equals 14 residues. Germline V CDR1 and CDR2: SQVTM, ANQGSEA.

This clone was picked up a small number of times. This rearrangement joins TRBV19 to TRBJ1-6; a possible D gene is TRBD1 (5 bases). The CDR3 loop spans 15 amino acids. V lost 5 bases to trimming and J lost 7 bases, with 15 bases between them. Germline V gives CDR1 LNHDA, CDR2 SQIVND (reference sequence). The CDR3 nucleotides are TGTGCCAGTAGTCCCGGGACGGGCGTGAATTCACCCCTCCACTTT. Its protein is CASSPGTGVNSPLHF.

This chain uses TRBV7-6 with TRBJ1-2, with D possibly TRBD1 on 6 matching bases. Per germline, CDR1 SGHVS and CDR2 FNYEAQ. The CDR3 contains 14 residues. V lost 5 bases and J 0 bases, leaving 10 bases between the germline ends. The CDR3 spells CASSPGGSNYGYTF. DNA for the CDR3: TGTGCCAGCAGCCCTGGGGGCTCTAACTATGGCTACACCTTC.

V is TRBV9 and J is TRBJ2-1; TRBD2 matches 8 bases. Looked up from germline, CDR1 is SGDLS and CDR2 is YYNGEE. V trimming: 5 bases; J trimming: 0 bases; junction bases outside the gene matches: 1. The CDR3 runs 14 residues. For the CDR3, the DNA is TGTGCCAGCAGTGGGACTAGCTCCTACAATGAGCAGTTCTTC. Protein product: CASSGTSSYNEQFF.

This clone has only a few counts. The chain links TRBV30 to TRBJ2-5; TRBD2 agrees at 7 bases. J gave up 2 bases and V 2 bases, and 8 bases lay outside the gene matches. CDR1 and CDR2 from the germline V gene are GTSNPN and SVGIG (reference sequence). The CDR3 is 15 residues long. In DNA, the CDR3 is TGTGCCTGGAGTATGGAAGCGGGGCCTCAAGAGACCCAGTACTTC. Protein product: CAWSMEAGPQETQYF.

This chain joins TRBV6-1 and TRBJ2-5; 12 bases are a match to TRBD1. CDR3 size: 15 residues. The V segment lost 11 bases and the J segment 5 bases; nucleotides outside the gene matches: 12. CDR1 is MNHNS, CDR2 SASEGT, per germline. CDR3 sequence (DNA): TGTGCCGGGACCGGGGACAGGGGGCGCCGGGAGACCCAGTACTTC. Translated, it gives CAGTGDRGRRETQYF.

This clone was counted only a few times. This chain uses TRBV5-5 with TRBJ2-1; TRBD2 matches at 7 bases. This CDR3 is built from 16 residues. CDR1 and CDR2 from the germline V gene are SGHKS and YYEKEE (reference sequence). After removal of 4 bases from V and 0 bases from J, the junction contained 7 bases not matched to a gene. The CDR3 region is CASSGTGTTSYNEQFF. The CDR3 nucleotides are TGTGCCAGCAGCGGGACCGGGACTACCTCCTACAATGAGCAGTTCTTC.

The chain joins TRBV6-6 to TRBJ2-4; perhaps TRBD2 as D (6 bases). Germline CDR1 reads MNHNY; CDR2 reads SVGAGI (reference sequence). The CDR3 loop spans 14 amino acids. With 0 bases removed from V and 6 bases from J, the gap between germline ends came to 9 bases. The CDR3 is CASSYSAGGNIQYF. DNA for the CDR3: TGTGCCAGCAGTTACTCAGCCGGGGGAAACATTCAGTACTTC.